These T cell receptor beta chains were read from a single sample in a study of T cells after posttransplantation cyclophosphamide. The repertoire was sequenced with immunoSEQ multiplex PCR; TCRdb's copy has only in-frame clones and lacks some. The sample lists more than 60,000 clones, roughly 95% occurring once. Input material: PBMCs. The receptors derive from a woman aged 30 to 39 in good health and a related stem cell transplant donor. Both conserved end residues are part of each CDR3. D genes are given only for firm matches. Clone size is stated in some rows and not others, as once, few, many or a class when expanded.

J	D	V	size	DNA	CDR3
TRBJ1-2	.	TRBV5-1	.	TGCGCCAGCAGAACAGGGTCCTATGGCTACACCTTC	CASRTGSYGYTF
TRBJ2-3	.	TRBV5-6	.	TGTGCCAGCAGCTTGGCGGGAAGGAGCTCAGATACGCAGTATTTT	CASSLAGRSSDTQYF
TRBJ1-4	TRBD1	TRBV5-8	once	TGTGCCAGCAGCCTTGGACAGGCCGAACAGATTGAAAAACTGTTTTTT	CASSLGQAEQIEKLFF
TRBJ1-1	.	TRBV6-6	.	TGTGCCAGCAGTGCAGGGAGTGAAGCTTTCTTT	CASSAGSEAFF
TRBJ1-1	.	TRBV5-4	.	TGTGCCAGCAGCAGCGGACAGCTCTCCGCATACACTGAAGCTTTCTTT	CASSSGQLSAYTEAFF
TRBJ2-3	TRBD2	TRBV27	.	TGTGCCAGCAGTAAGTCTAGCGGGGGGCCCACAGATACGCAGTATTTT	CASSKSSGGPTDTQYF
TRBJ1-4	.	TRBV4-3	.	TGCGCCAGCAGCCGGGACACTAATAATGAAAAACTGTTTTTT	CASSRDTNNEKLFF
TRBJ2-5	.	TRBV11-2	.	TGTGCCAGCAGCTTAGTCCCGGACAGAAAAGAGACCCAGTACTTC	CASSLVPDRKETQYF
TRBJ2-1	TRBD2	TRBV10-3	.	TGTGCCATCAGTGAGTCGGGACTAGTGACCTATGAGCAGTTCTTC	CAISESGLVTYEQFF
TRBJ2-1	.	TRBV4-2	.	TGTGCCAGCAGCCAAGGGGCGGAATCCTACAATGAGCAGTTCTTC	CASSQGAESYNEQFF
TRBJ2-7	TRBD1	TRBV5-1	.	TGCGCCAGCAGCTTTACCGGGACAGGGACCTACGAGCAGTACTTC	CASSFTGTGTYEQYF
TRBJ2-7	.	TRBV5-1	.	TGCGCCAGCAGCTTGGGTGGCAGAGTTAGCTCCTACGAGCAGTACTTC	CASSLGGRVSSYEQYF
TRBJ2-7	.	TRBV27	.	TGTGCCAGCGGGGATTTTCCTTACGAGCAGTACTTC	CASGDFPYEQYF
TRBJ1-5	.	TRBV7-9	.	TGTGCCAGCAGCTTCGGCGACGAGCCCCAGCATTTT	CASSFGDEPQHF
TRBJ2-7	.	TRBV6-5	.	TGTGCCAGCAGTTACCCAGGGCCACCCTACGAGCAGTACTTC	CASSYPGPPYEQYF
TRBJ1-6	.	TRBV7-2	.	TGTGCCAGCAGCTTAGGACCGGGACGGGACCCCGGGTCACCCCTCCACTTT	CASSLGPGRDPGSPLHF
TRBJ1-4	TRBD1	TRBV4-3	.	TGCGCCAGCACCCCAGGGGGAGGAAGCAGCGAAAAACTGTTTTTT	CASTPGGGSSEKLFF
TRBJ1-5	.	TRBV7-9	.	TGTGCCAGCAGCTTAGCCAGAAATCAGCCCCAGCATTTT	CASSLARNQPQHF
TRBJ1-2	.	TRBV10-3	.	TGTGCCATCAGTGAGAAACAGGGTCTCTCATTCTACACCTTC	CAISEKQGLSFYTF
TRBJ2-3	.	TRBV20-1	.	TGCAGTGCTAGAAGGGCTGGAACGCAGTATTTT	CSARRAGTQYF
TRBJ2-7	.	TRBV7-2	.	TGTGCCAGCAGCTTAGTCGGGGGCCCCCGCTACGAGCAGTACTTC	CASSLVGGPRYEQYF